Detailed here is one T cell receptor beta chain. This clonotype was picked up many times. Its antigen is unknown. No base qualities exist here, and no much larger clone lies one base off it. The data derive from a study of identical twins (dated by TCRdb to 2016 to 2017). General notes on the study: To test whether fetal clonotypes persist, this study deep-sequenced TCR alpha and beta repertoires from monozygotic twins, from unrelated adults of various ages, and from cord blood. Replicate twin experiments were performed at different times using different library preparation protocols to rule out contamination.

Including cysteine and phenylalanine, the CDR3 has 16 amino acids. The sequence is cut down to CDR3 DNA, 48 bases in frame from base 1. The CDR1 and CDR2 encoded by the germline V gene are SGDLS and YYNGEE. The germline V end is reduced by 4 bases and the J end by 1 base; junction bases left unmatched: 6. Library creation used 5' RACE. The instrument was an Illumina HiSeq 2000. Template switching introduced a universal primer binding site; the final cDNA contained a unique molecular identifier, enabling accurate counting of TCR cDNA molecules. Specific primers in the conserved constant-segment region were used to synthesize first-strand cDNA for TCR alpha and beta chains. Each cDNA library was double barcoded, with a SMART-Mk sample barcode plus Illumina barcodes, to control for contamination. TruSeq adapter sequences along with Illumina sample barcodes were introduced in two successive PCR steps. TCR alpha and beta cDNA libraries were sequenced on the Illumina HiSeq platform with custom primers. Under the source paper's analysis protocol: Unique molecular identifiers were extracted from raw reads with MiGEC, and CDR3 positions were determined with MiXCR. Recombination models were inferred per individual with the repgenHMM and IGoR tools using an EM algorithm. Shared clonotype analysis was performed with the tcR package in R, normalizing sharing by the product of cloneset sizes. To study raw recombination free of thymic and clonal selection effects, out-of-frame nonproductive sequences were analyzed. The public reads were quality trimmed at Q25 with fastp and then assembled into clones with MiXCR by TCRdb, keeping productive beta chains. Entries that share a CDR3 protein sequence are merged under the most common genes and DNA. TCRdb, not the authors, supplied the V and J calls. The sample data list approximately 590,000 distinct CDR3 sequences, and over 8.5% of these were observed just once. Roughly 3% of the sample comes from the top ten.

Only healthy Caucasian donors were included. Three pairs of female monozygotic twins, all aged about 18 to 29 years, were included in the twin cohort. RNA for TCR libraries was isolated from peripheral blood mononuclear cells. The investigation overall reported the following: Invariant T cells such as MAIT and iNKT could partly confound zero-insertion analyses, although diverse VJ usage argued against such confounding for most clonotypes. Compared with coincidental sharing between unrelated individuals, out-of-frame TCR alpha sequences shared between twins showed an excess of sequences with low generation probability. Because the same donors could not be followed over many years, the conclusions depended on cross-sectional statistical analysis. The excess sharing between twins in beta out-of-frame sequences was weaker because fewer shared sequences reduced the signal-to-noise ratio. Out-of-frame TCR alpha sharing in monozygotic twins was systematically underestimated by recombination models, whereas sharing between unrelated individuals was in agreement with the recombination models. Fewer insertions were carried by abundant cord blood beta clonotypes, a similar but weaker trend appeared in young adult naive repertoires, and no such trend appeared in memory repertoires.

These data were likewise used in another study, on yellow fever vaccine responses in identical twins. The second paper states: The T cell response to vaccination in identical twins was reported by the authors to appear partly convergent and partly personalized. The study precisely tracked vaccine-responding T cell clones in identical twins.

The rearrangement combines TRBV9 with TRBJ2-3, and TRBD1 matches 10 of the central bases. The clonotype comes from a woman aged 18 to 35 in good health. Sample: PBMCs. The sequence in DNA is TGTGCCAGCAGCAGAACCGGGACAGGGGGCACAGATACGCAGTATTTT. It encodes CASSRTGTGGTDTQYF. Where the CDR3 stops, the reference TRBV9 and TRBJ2-3 genes take over; the full variable domain is DSGVTQTPKHLITATGQRVTLRCSPRSGDLSVYWYQQSLDQGLQFLIQYYNGEERAKGNILERFSAQQFPDLHSELNLSSLELGDSALYFCASSRTGTGGTDTQYFGPGTRLTVL.